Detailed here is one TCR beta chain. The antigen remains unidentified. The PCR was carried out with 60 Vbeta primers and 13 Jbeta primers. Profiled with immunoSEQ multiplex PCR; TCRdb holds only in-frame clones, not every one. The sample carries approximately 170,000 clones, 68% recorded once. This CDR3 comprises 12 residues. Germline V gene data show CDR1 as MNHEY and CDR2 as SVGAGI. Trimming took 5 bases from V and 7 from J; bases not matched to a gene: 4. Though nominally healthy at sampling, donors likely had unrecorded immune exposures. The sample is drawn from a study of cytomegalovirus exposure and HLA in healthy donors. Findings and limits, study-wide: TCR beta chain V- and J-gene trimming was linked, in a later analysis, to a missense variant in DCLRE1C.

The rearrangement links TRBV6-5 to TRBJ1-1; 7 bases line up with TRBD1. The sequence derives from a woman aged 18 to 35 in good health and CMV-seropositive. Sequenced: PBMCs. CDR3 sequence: CASSRTGLEAFF. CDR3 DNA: TGTGCCAGCAGTCGGACAGGACTTGAAGCTTTCTTT.